The source of this T cell receptor beta chain is a study of blood T cell repertoires in COVID-19. In the source study's methods: For nucleated cells, counts were estimated from reference gene primer amplification. The repertoire was sequenced with immunoSEQ multiplex PCR; TCRdb's copy has only in-frame clones and lacks some. The D gene and trimming were derived from the DNA, and the V and J assignments and clone size from that table. The repertoire holds about 170,000 clones, with about four fifths as singletons. Germline V gene data show CDR1 as LGHNA and CDR2 as YSLEER. This CDR3 region has 15 residues. J lost 7 bases, V lost 0 bases, and 4 bases had no gene match.

Sequencing input: peripheral blood. The chain uses TRBV4-3 and TRBJ2-7; 12 nucleotides agree with TRBD2. This TCR was recovered from a man in his forties who had recovered from COVID-19. The CDR3 reads CASSQDPGLAGEQYF. The CDR3 nucleotides read TGCGCCAGCAGCCAAGATCCCGGACTAGCGGGAGAGCAGTACTTC.